This T cell receptor (beta chain) was recovered during a study of blood T cell repertoires in COVID-19. In the study overall: COVID-19 samples, acute and convalescent, were from the United States, Italy and Spain.

This CDR3 has 12 amino acids. Between the trimmed V and J ends, which lost 5 bases and 10 bases, there was a span of 14 bases. Germline lookup yields CDR1 SGHTA and CDR2 FQGTGA. Produced via immunoSEQ multiplex PCR; TCRdb's table is partial and in-frame only. The sample has roughly 380,000 clones, approximately 89% seen once; the top ten hold 3.9%. This receptor was taken from a woman aged 60-70 years with COVID-19, enrolled during active disease. Sequenced input: peripheral blood. This chain joins TRBV7-3 and TRBJ1-2; no firm D call. CDR3 in DNA: TGTGCCAGCAGCCTCCCACCCGGGGACTACACCTTC. It is translated as CASSLPPGDYTF.